Listed below are T cell receptor beta chains from one sample, sequenced in a study of cytotoxic CD8 clonotypes in ibrutinib-treated CLL. The protocol was immunoSEQ multiplex PCR, while the TCRdb copy is restricted to in-frame clones and leaves out a portion. The table shows a few hundred thousand clones, with 67% occurring only once. This sample comprised PBMCs, obtained after 36 months of ibrutinib treatment. The receptors derive from a human donor with chronic lymphocytic leukemia. Each CDR3 is given with its conserved first and last residue. D genes are given only for firm matches. Size is stated for part of the rows, as once, few or many counts, or as a class when the clone is expanded.

- | TRBJ2-1 | few | TRBV5-1 | TGCGCCAGCAGCCCAGCCCATGAGCAGTTCTTC | CASSPAHEQFF
- | TRBJ1-2 | - | TRBV28 | TGTGCCAGCACCCTACCCGGACAGTCGAGGAACTATGGCTACACCTTC | CASTLPGQSRNYGYTF
- | TRBJ2-2 | few | TRBV5-1 | TGCGCCAGCAGCTTTACCACCGGGGAGCTGTTTTTT | CASSFTTGELFF
TRBD2 | TRBJ2-2 | - | TRBV29-1 | TGCAGCGTTGAAGAGGGAGGGCAAAACACCGGGGAGCTGTTTTTT | CSVEEGGQNTGELFF
TRBD1 | TRBJ2-7 | - | TRBV2 | TGTGCCAGCAGTGAAGCTACAGGGGATGAGTACGAGCAGTACTTC | CASSEATGDEYEQYF
- | TRBJ2-7 | - | TRBV19 | TGTGCCAGTAGTATAGTAGCCAGCTCCTACGAGCAGTACTTC | CASSIVASSYEQYF
- | TRBJ2-1 | - | TRBV6-7 | TGTGCCAGCAGTTACGCCCCTCGCGGTCTCAGCCATCCCATCAATCTTGAGCAGTTCTTC | CASSYAPRGLSHPINLEQFF
TRBD1 | TRBJ2-6 | - | TRBV9 | TGTGCCAGCAGCGGACAGGGGGCTATCTCTGGGGCCAACGTCCTGACTTTC | CASSGQGAISGANVLTF
- | TRBJ1-1 | - | TRBV25-1 | TGTGCCAGCAGTGGGCCGGGAGAAAGAAACACTGAAGCTTTCTTT | CASSGPGERNTEAFF
- | TRBJ2-3 | few | TRBV13 | TGTGCCAGCACTCGACCGTGGGGGCGAGCAGATACGCAGTATTTT | CASTRPWGRADTQYF
- | TRBJ2-3 | few | TRBV25-1 | TGTGCCAGCAGTGAATATGGGACAAACACAGATACGCAGTATTTT | CASSEYGTNTDTQYF
- | TRBJ2-7 | - | TRBV28 | TGTGCCAGCAGTTTATCGACCGTAGCGGACGAGCAGTACTTC | CASSLSTVADEQYF
- | TRBJ2-3 | - | TRBV6-5 | TGTGCCAGCAGTACAAGGAATACGCAGTATTTT | CASSTRNTQYF
TRBD1 | TRBJ2-7 | - | TRBV7-8 | TGTGCCAGCAGCATAGACAGGGTGGAAGACGAGCAGTACTTC | CASSIDRVEDEQYF
TRBD1 | TRBJ1-5 | - | TRBV10-3 | TGTGCCACCGGGGACAGGGAAGTTCAGCCCCAGCATTTT | CATGDREVQPQHF
- | TRBJ1-6 | - | TRBV5-6 | TGTGCCAGCAGCTTGTCCCCGTTGAGCTCCTATAATTCACCCCTCCACTTT | CASSLSPLSSYNSPLHF
TRBD1 | TRBJ2-7 | - | TRBV5-6 | TGTGCCAGCAGCTTGGTTGGACAGGGGTCATCCGAGCAGTACTTC | CASSLVGQGSSEQYF
TRBD2 | TRBJ2-3 | - | TRBV29-1 | TGCAGCGTAAGCGGGAGGGCCCCAGATACGCAGTATTTT | CSVSGRAPDTQYF
- | TRBJ1-4 | - | TRBV19 | TGTGCCAGTAGTGCCCTTGGGGGTTCCCCTGAAAAACTGTTTTTT | CASSALGGSPEKLFF
- | TRBJ2-1 | few | TRBV18 | TGTGCCAGCTCACCCAGCTACAATGAGCAGTTCTTC | CASSPSYNEQFF
TRBD2 | TRBJ2-3 | once | TRBV9 | TGTGCCAGCAGCGTAGCCCCACTAGCGGGAGACTCAGATACGCAGTATTTT | CASSVAPLAGDSDTQYF
- | TRBJ2-7 | few | TRBV6-1 | TGTGCCAGCAGCCCTGGGACGGCATACGAGCAGTACTTC | CASSPGTAYEQYF
- | TRBJ2-5 | - | TRBV4-3 | TGCGCCAGCAGCCAAGATCGAAACAGGGAGACCCAGTACTTC | CASSQDRNRETQYF
- | TRBJ2-1 | - | TRBV5-1 | TGCGCCAGCAGCTTTCGTGTGAACAATGAGCAGTTCTTC | CASSFRVNNEQFF
TRBD1 | TRBJ2-5 | - | TRBV4-1 | TGCGCCAGCAGCCAAGACGAGGTTAGGACAGGGGGCGCCCAGTGGGAGACCCAGTACTTC | CASSQDEVRTGGAQWETQYF
- | TRBJ2-5 | - | TRBV9 | TGTGCCAGCAGCCCTCTGCCCCAAGAGACCCAGTACTTC | CASSPLPQETQYF
TRBD1 | TRBJ1-2 | few | TRBV25-1 | TGTGCCAGCAGTGCAGGGGGCTACTATGGCTACACCTTC | CASSAGGYYGYTF
TRBD2 | TRBJ2-7 | few | TRBV28 | TGTGCCAGCAACCAACTAGCGGGTACACCGGGCGAGCAGTACTTC | CASNQLAGTPGEQYF
TRBD2 | TRBJ2-7 | - | TRBV4-1 | TGCGCCAGCAGCCAAATTCTAGCGGGAGTAGGGACCTACGAGCAGTACTTC | CASSQILAGVGTYEQYF
- | TRBJ2-7 | few | TRBV11-2 | TGTGCCAGCAGCTTGACAGGGAGGAACTACGAGCAGTACTTC | CASSLTGRNYEQYF
TRBD2 | TRBJ2-5 | - | TRBV4-3 | TGCGCCAGCAGCCAAGATCTAACTAGCGGGGGCCAAGAGACCCAGTACTTC | CASSQDLTSGGQETQYF
- | TRBJ2-7 | - | TRBV27 | TGTGCCAGCAGTCTCTCTTGGGGGTACGAGCAGTACTTC | CASSLSWGYEQYF
- | TRBJ1-4 | - | TRBV7-9 | TGTGCCAGCAGCCCCCTAGTTGGGTCTTACGGTGAAAAACTGTTTTTT | CASSPLVGSYGEKLFF
- | TRBJ2-7 | - | TRBV5-1 | TGCGCCAGCAGATTCACCGGGACGGCCTACGAGCAGTACTTC | CASRFTGTAYEQYF
TRBD2 | TRBJ2-7 | - | TRBV11-2 | TGTGCCAGCAGCTCACTAGCGGGAAAAACCTACGAGCAGTACTTC | CASSSLAGKTYEQYF
- | TRBJ1-1 | - | TRBV4-1 | TGCGCCAGCAGCCAAACGACCTCACGGGGAATGAACACTGAAGCTTTCTTT | CASSQTTSRGMNTEAFF
- | TRBJ2-5 | - | TRBV6-1 | TGTGCCAGCAGTGAGAGGGCAGGGGAGACCCAGTACTTC | CASSERAGETQYF
- | TRBJ2-7 | few | TRBV5-1 | TGCGCCAGCAGCTTGGTTTGGGGCTACGAGCAGTACTTC | CASSLVWGYEQYF
- | TRBJ1-1 | - | TRBV20-1 | TGCAGTGCCGGCAGGCAGACTGAAGCTTTCTTT | CSAGRQTEAFF
- | TRBJ1-2 | - | TRBV9 | TGTGCCAGCAGCGTAGCGCTGGGGGGGTATGGCTACACCTTC | CASSVALGGYGYTF
TRBD1 | TRBJ2-3 | few | TRBV28 | TGTGCCAGCAGACAGGGGATAGATACGCAGTATTTT | CASRQGIDTQYF
- | TRBJ2-2 | - | TRBV19 | TGTGCCAGTAGCCCCGCGTCGGTGAACACCGGGGAGCTGTTTTTT | CASSPASVNTGELFF
- | TRBJ2-7 | - | TRBV19 | TGTGCCAGTAGTTCCCTCAGGGGCCGAGGTTCCTACGAGCAGTACTTC | CASSSLRGRGSYEQYF
TRBD1 | TRBJ1-2 | - | TRBV27 | TGTGCCAGCAGTCCCCAGGGACAGGCAAACTATGGCTACACCTTC | CASSPQGQANYGYTF
TRBD1 | TRBJ2-5 | - | TRBV6-6 | TGTGCCAGCAGTCACAACAGGGGTTTGGAGACCCAGTACTTC | CASSHNRGLETQYF
TRBD2 | TRBJ2-7 | - | TRBV7-2 | TGTGCCAGCAGCTTAGCCCTAGCGGGGTTCGGTTCCTACGAGCAGTACTTC | CASSLALAGFGSYEQYF
- | TRBJ2-7 | - | TRBV6-4 | TGTGCCAGCAGTGACCCGCGGGTCCATAGGGGGTCCCTTGGGGACGAGCAGTACTTC | CASSDPRVHRGSLGDEQYF
TRBD1 | TRBJ1-1 | - | TRBV6-6 | TGTGCCAGCAGAAGACAGGGGACCGGGAACACTGAAGCTTTCTTT | CASRRQGTGNTEAFF
- | TRBJ1-1 | - | TRBV2 | TGTGCCAGCAGTGAACGCCCAGGGCACACTGAAGCTTTCTTT | CASSERPGHTEAFF
TRBD1 | TRBJ1-6 | - | TRBV11-2 | TGTGCCAGCAGCTCGACAGGGGTGAGGAATTCACCCCTCCACTTT | CASSSTGVRNSPLHF
- | TRBJ2-3 | - | TRBV19 | TGTGCCAGTAGTATAGTGAGGGTGCGGGGCACAGATACGCAGTATTTT | CASSIVRVRGTDTQYF
- | TRBJ1-2 | - | TRBV18 | TGTGCCAGCTCACTGTATCGAAACTATGGCTACACCTTC | CASSLYRNYGYTF
- | TRBJ1-2 | - | TRBV14 | TGTGCCAGCAGCCAAGGCCGGGACTTCTATGGCTACACCTTC | CASSQGRDFYGYTF